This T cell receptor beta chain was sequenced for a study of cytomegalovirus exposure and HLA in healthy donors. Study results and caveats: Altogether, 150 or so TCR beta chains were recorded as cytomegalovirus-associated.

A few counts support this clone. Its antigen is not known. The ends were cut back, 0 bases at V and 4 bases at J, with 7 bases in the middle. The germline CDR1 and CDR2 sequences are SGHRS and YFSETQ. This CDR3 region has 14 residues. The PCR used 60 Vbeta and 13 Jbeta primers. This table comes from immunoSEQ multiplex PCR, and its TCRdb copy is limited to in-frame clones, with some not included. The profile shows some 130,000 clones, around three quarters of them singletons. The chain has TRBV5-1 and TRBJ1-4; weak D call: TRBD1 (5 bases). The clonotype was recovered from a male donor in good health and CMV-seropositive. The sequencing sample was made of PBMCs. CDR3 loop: CASSLGQFNEKLFF. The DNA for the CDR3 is TGCGCCAGCAGCTTGGGACAGTTTAATGAAAAACTGTTTTTT.